One sample yielded the 14 T cell receptor beta chains listed below, sequenced in a study of T cell responses to AZD1222 COVID-19 vaccine. TCRdb keeps only in-frame clones here, not all; method: immunoSEQ multiplex PCR. Altogether about 100,000 clones are present, about 90% being singletons, with the ten largest covering 3.5% to 4.5%. This sample comprised peripheral blood, obtained on day 0 of MenACWY control vaccination. Receptor source: an adult in good health.

V gene TRBV29-1 combines with J gene TRBJ2-7; D perhaps matches TRBD1 (5 bases). The CDR3 runs to 12 residues. Germline V gives CDR1 SQVTM, CDR2 ANQGSEA. V lost 1 base, J lost 5 bases, and 9 bases lay in between. The CDR3 spells CSVEVQGNEQYF. CDR3 DNA sequence: TGCAGCGTTGAAGTCCAGGGTAACGAGCAGTACTTC.

V gene TRBV29-1 combines with J gene TRBJ2-7; D ambiguous. V lost 2 bases, J lost 6 bases, and 14 bases lay in between. CDR1 is SQVTM and CDR2 is ANQGSEA in the germline V gene. This CDR3 region has 13 residues. CDR3 sequence (DNA): TGCAGCGTTGAACGCGAGGCAAGAGGCGAGCAGTACTTC. It encodes CSVEREARGEQYF.

The rearrangement joins TRBV7-9 to TRBJ2-1; 9 bases match TRBD1. The CDR3 consists of 15 residues. V shed 6 bases, J shed 7 bases, and the junction held 10 bases outside the gene matches. CDR1 and CDR2 (germline): SEHNR, FQNEAQ (reference sequence). CDR3 sequence reads: CASSGNRGHGNEQFF. In nucleotides, the CDR3 is TGTGCCAGCAGTGGGAACAGGGGGCATGGGAATGAGCAGTTCTTC.

V usage is TRBV27 and J usage is TRBJ2-3, with 9 positions matching TRBD1. The germline gives CDR1 MNHEY, CDR2 SMNVEV (reference sequence). V was clipped by 8 bases and J by 6 bases; unmatched bases: 12. The CDR3 covers 15 residues. CDR3 DNA sequence: TGTGCCAGCCGCTTTCCCGGGACAGGGTTGGATACGCAGTATTTT. Translating gives CASRFPGTGLDTQYF.

The rearrangement uses TRBV5-1 and TRBJ2-1; D remains ambiguous. From germline, CDR1 is SGHRS and CDR2 YFSETQ. The V end lost 0 bases, the J end lost 3 bases, and 10 bases lay between the germline ends. CDR3 length equals 15 residues. The CDR3 DNA reads TGCGCCAGCAGCTTGGATGGGTCGAACTACAATGAGCAGTTCTTC. Translated, it gives CASSLDGSNYNEQFF.

The count of this clone is one. CDR3 sequence: CASSPQTYTYTGELFF. CDR3 bases: TGTGCCAGCTCACCACAGACATACACTTACACCGGGGAGCTGTTTTTT. J is TRBJ2-2 and V is TRBV18; the D is unclear. CDR1 and CDR2 from the germline V gene are KGHSH and LQKENI. V gave up 1 base and J gave up 3 bases, with 12 bases separating them. The CDR3 extends over 16 amino acids.

The V call is TRBV7-2, the J call TRBJ2-1; D possibly corresponds to TRBD2 (6 bases). CDR1 and CDR2 (germline): SGHTA, FQGNSA. The ends were cut back, 3 bases at V and 8 bases at J, with 14 bases in the middle. This CDR3 has 14 residues. The CDR3 nucleotides read TGTGCCAGCAGCTTCCCCCCGGGACTCCATGAGCAGTTCTTC. It codes for CASSFPPGLHEQFF.

The J gene is TRBJ2-3, the V gene TRBV6-4, with D maybe TRBD2 (5 bases). Germline CDR1 is MRHNA and CDR2 is SNTAGT. Trimming removed 0 bases from V and 2 bases from J, with 12 bases in between. The CDR3 runs to 16 residues. In DNA form, the CDR3 reads TGTGCCAGCAGTGACTCGAGGGCAGGTTTCACAGATACGCAGTATTTT. The encoded protein is CASSDSRAGFTDTQYF.

J is TRBJ1-2 and V is TRBV24-1; 10 bases are a match to TRBD1. Germline V CDR1 and CDR2: KGHDR, SFDVKD. V lost 4 bases and J lost 8; bases outside the gene matches: 6. The CDR3 consists of 14 residues. The DNA of the CDR3 is TGTGCCACCAGTGACCAAGGACAGGGGGACGGCTACACCTTC. This sequence encodes CATSDQGQGDGYTF.

This chain joins TRBV5-4 and TRBJ1-1; D gene uncertain. Trimming removed 10 bases from V and 3 bases from J, with 25 bases in between. This CDR3 is 16 amino acids long. Looked up from germline, CDR1 is SGHNT and CDR2 is YYREEE (reference sequence). The DNA of the CDR3 is TGTGCCTTCACCGGGAATGGGATGTACGTTGACACTGAAGCTTTCTTT. It specifies CAFTGNGMYVDTEAFF.

This clone was observed once. J is TRBJ1-6 and V is TRBV12-3 or TRBV12-4; D not resolved. The V gene lost 3 bases and the J gene lost 11 bases, with 8 bases spanning the gap. The CDR3 spans 12 residues. As DNA, the CDR3 is TGTGCCAGCAGTTTGGGTGGAGCACCCCTCCACTTT. This codes for CASSLGGAPLHF.

The chain joins TRBV18 to TRBJ1-1; D not certain. The germline gives CDR1 KGHSH, CDR2 LQKENI. This CDR3 is built from 14 residues. V was cut by 2 bases and J by 0 bases, with 7 bases left in between. The CDR3 sequence: CASSPFGLNTEAFF. Here the CDR3 DNA reads TGTGCCAGCTCACCATTTGGACTGAACACTGAAGCTTTCTTT.

Points on this clone: Other DNA variants within this sample encode the same CDR3. J is TRBJ2-5 and V is TRBV7-2; D is uncertain. The germline CDR1 and CDR2 sequences are SGHTA and FQGNSA. The CDR3 spans 13 residues. The V and J ends lost 3 bases and 0 bases respectively, with 5 bases between them. The CDR3 is CASSLAHQETQYF. DNA for the CDR3: TGTGCCAGCAGCTTGGCCCACCAAGAGACCCAGTACTTC.

This clone has just a few counts. The CDR3 DNA reads as TGTGCCAGCTCACCACCGAACACAGGGGGTAATGAAGCTTTCTTT. Protein product: CASSPPNTGGNEAFF. The chain employs TRBV18 and TRBJ1-1, with 8 bases lining up with TRBD1. This CDR3 spans 15 amino acids. The V gene end was trimmed by 0 bases and the J gene end by 7 bases; junction bases not matched to a gene: 7. CDR1 and CDR2 from the germline V gene are KGHSH and LQKENI.